This entry lists 11 T cell receptor beta chains sequenced from one sample in a study of Ad26.COV2.S vaccination and SARS-CoV-2 variants. Clones were sequenced by immunoSEQ multiplex PCR, and TCRdb holds only the in-frame ones, with some missing. The sample shows 300,000 to 400,000 clones, roughly 84% of them seen only once. The sample's treatment: about 20 received Ad26.COV2.S at low or high dose, single or two shots; roughly five received placebo; per-sample allocation not given. Sampling happened 63 days after the first vaccine or placebo injection. The sequences come from peripheral blood, collected in a trial of Ad26.COV2.S vaccine versus placebo. The source is a person between 18 and 59 years old who received the Ad26.COV2.S COVID-19 vaccine or a placebo.

V is TRBV19 and J is TRBJ1-1; D unresolved. CDR3 length equals 12 residues. Germline V gives CDR1 LNHDA, CDR2 SQIVND (reference sequence). The V end lost 4 bases, the J end lost 5 bases, and 8 bases lay between the germline ends. The CDR3 loop is CASSTPGTEAFF. CDR3 DNA sequence: TGTGCCAGTAGTACCCCGGGGACTGAAGCTTTCTTT. The complete variable domain, with remaining parts taken from reference TRBV19 and TRBJ1-1, reads DGGITQSPKYLFRKEGQNVTLSCEQNLNHDAMYWYRQDPGQGLRLIYYSQIVNDFQKGDIAEGYSVSREKKESFPLTVTSAQKNPTAFYLCASSTPGTEAFFGQGTRLTVV.

This clone showed up just once. The CDR3 coding sequence is TGTGCCTGGAGGGGTGCTCGACCCACTGAAGCTTTCTTT. Residues: CAWRGARPTEAFF. V usage is TRBV30 and J usage is TRBJ1-1; D ambiguous. There are 13 residues in the CDR3. Germline CDR1 is GTSNPN and CDR2 is SVGIG (reference sequence). V was trimmed by 3 bases and J by 4 bases, leaving 12 bases between them.

This clone appeared once. This chain links TRBV6-6 with TRBJ2-5, with 12 positions matching TRBD2. V lost 7 bases to trimming and J lost 5 bases; unmatched junction nucleotides: 11. The CDR3 loop spans 16 amino acids. Germline V gene sequence: CDR1 MNHNY, CDR2 SVGAGI (reference sequence). The CDR3 region is CASTPPSGGVLETQYF. For the CDR3, the DNA is TGTGCCAGCACTCCCCCTAGCGGGGGGGTCCTGGAGACCCAGTACTTC.

This chain uses TRBV3-1 (or the pseudogene TRBV3-2) with TRBJ1-2; D remains ambiguous. The CDR3 length is 11 residues. Looked up from germline, CDR1 is LGHDT and CDR2 is YNNKEL (reference sequence). Trimming stripped 2 bases from V and 8 bases from J, with 6 bases between. CDR3 sequence (DNA): TGTGCCAGCAGCCAATCAGAAGGCTACACCTTC. Protein product: CASSQSEGYTF.

The chain has TRBV19 and TRBJ2-6; D is unresolved. Germline CDR1 reads LNHDA; CDR2 reads SQIVND (reference sequence). The CDR3 contains 12 residues. V was trimmed by 4 bases and J by 2 bases, leaving 0 bases between them. Written as DNA, the CDR3 is TGTGCCAGTAGTACTGGGGCCAACGTCCTGACTTTC. Amino acid sequence: CASSTGANVLTF.

The chain couples TRBV6-5 to TRBJ1-1, with D perhaps TRBD1 (6 bases). Germline values: CDR1 MNHEY, CDR2 SVGAGI. Between the trimmed V and J ends, which lost 6 bases and 4 bases, there was a span of 15 bases. The CDR3 contains 14 residues. The CDR3 DNA follows: TGTGCCAGCAGGGATTTCAGGGGATCCACTGAAGCTTTCTTT. This gives the protein CASRDFRGSTEAFF.

As concerns this clone: One junction end does not reproduce the germline sequence, and a read error may be involved. This chain joins TRBV27 and TRBJ2-6, with D unresolved. Germline V gives CDR1 MNHEY, CDR2 SMNVEV (reference sequence). The CDR3 extends over 17 amino acids. CDR3 nucleotides: TGTGCCACCAGTCCGACGGAATCTTTCTCTGGGGCCAACGTCCTGACTTTC. This gives the protein CATSPTESFSGANVLTF.

This clone was seen a handful of times. The chain recombines TRBV5-1 with TRBJ1-1; D not resolved. CDR1 and CDR2 (germline): SGHRS, YFSETQ. This CDR3 has 14 amino acids. The V and J ends lost 0 bases and 0 bases respectively, with 6 bases between them. The CDR3: CASSLVPVNTEAFF. CDR3 sequence (DNA): TGCGCCAGCAGCTTGGTCCCAGTGAACACTGAAGCTTTCTTT.

J is TRBJ2-1 and V is TRBV5-8; D ambiguous. Germline CDR1 is SGHTS and CDR2 is YDEGEE. The CDR3 length is 11 residues. Trimming shortened V by 3 bases and J by 6 bases, and 4 bases separated the two germline ends. The CDR3 sequence: CASSYLNEQFF. The CDR3 DNA follows: TGTGCCAGCAGCTACCTCAATGAGCAGTTCTTC. Filled out from reference TRBV5-8 and TRBJ2-1, the complete variable domain reads EAGVTQSPTHLIKTRGQQATLRCSPISGHTSVYWYQQALGLGLQFLLWYDEGEERNRGNFPPRFSGRQFPNYSSELNVNALELEDSALYLCASSYLNEQFFGPGTRLTVL.

This clone was counted once. The chain is built from TRBV24-1 and TRBJ2-7, with D perhaps given as TRBD1 or TRBD2 (5 bases each). Trimming left V 10 bases short and J 12 bases short, with 21 bases between. Germline lookup yields CDR1 KGHDR and CDR2 SFDVKD. The CDR3 loop spans 12 amino acids. CDR3 DNA sequence: TGTGCCACTCCGGGACGGATGGTAGGTTGGTACTTC. Translated, it gives CATPGRMVGWYF.

This rearrangement joins TRBV7-2 to TRBJ1-1; unclear D gene. V lost 4 bases to trimming and J lost 3 bases, with 12 bases between them. The germline V gene has CDR1 SGHTA and CDR2 FQGNSA. The CDR3 sequence is 14 residues long. The CDR3 DNA follows: TGTGCCAGCAGCTCGGAGGCCCGGTACACTGAAGCTTTCTTT. It is translated as CASSSEARYTEAFF. Supplemented by reference TRBV7-2 and TRBJ1-1, the full variable domain reads GAGVSQSPSNKVTEKGKDVELRCDPISGHTALYWYRQSLGQGLEFLIYFQGNSAPDKSGLPSDRFSAERTGGSVSTLTIQRTQQEDSAVYLCASSSEARYTEAFFGQGTRLTVV.